This TCR beta chain was captured by sequencing in a study of human T cells and chemical hapten exposure. The time point was: patch test 2, 6 weeks after DPC sensitization. Stated treatment: therapeutic diphenylcyclopropenone sensitization with weekly scalp DPC. Study results and limitations: Alopecia affecting every donor means their immune response may not match healthy people's. Against controls, expanded TCRs gave rise to significantly more large CDR3 similarity clusters.

The sample holds many counts of this clonotype. No antigen is known for it. TCRdb re-analysed the RACE reads in MiXCR, keeping a single row per CDR3 protein. Of about 42,000 distinct CDR3 sequences in the sample, 8% to 9% were seen once. Per germline, CDR1 MRHNA and CDR2 SNTAGT. V was clipped by 3 bases and J by 6 bases, with 15 bases between them. CDR3 size: 15 residues. The material was whole blood, obtained in connection with sensitization to the hapten diphenylcyclopropenone (DPC). The clonotype was recovered from a middle-aged woman with alopecia areata. Some clones in this sample may be carry-over from other donors' samples. This rearrangement joins TRBV6-4 to TRBJ2-1, with D possibly matching TRBD2 (6 bases). This CDR3 reads CASSETGDPSNEQFF. The DNA of the CDR3 is TGTGCCAGCAGTGAAACGGGGGACCCTTCCAATGAGCAGTTCTTC.